This entry describes one T cell receptor (beta chain). Antigen specificity is unknown. The data were taken from a study of a mutant IDH1 vaccine in newly diagnosed glioma. Study at large: Radiotherapy, temozolomide, or both had been given previously, and both were given to most.

Time point noted: week 47, end of study. Every vaccine dose comprised 300 ug of mutant IDH1 20-mer peptide plus topical imiquimod. TCRdb keeps only in-frame clones here, not all; method: immunoSEQ multiplex PCR. The data show around 100,000 clones, roughly nine tenths seen once. This CDR3 comprises 15 residues. Germline lookup yields CDR1 SGDLS and CDR2 YYNGEE. V trimming: 0 bases; J trimming: 1 base; junction bases outside the gene matches: 3. The input for sequencing was PBMCs, taken from a glioma patient whose treatment included an IDH1 peptide vaccine. This sequence was found in a woman aged 50 to 60 with glioma. The chain couples TRBV9 to TRBJ2-7; TRBD1 agrees at 8 bases. The CDR3 DNA is TGTGCCAGCAGCGTAGCCGGGACAGGATCCTACGAGCAGTACTTC. It translates to CASSVAGTGSYEQYF.